Sequencing of this T cell receptor (beta chain) was carried out in a study of blood T cell repertoires in COVID-19. Study overall: Researchers got acute and convalescent COVID-19 samples from the United States, Italy and Spain. The cDNA or gDNA used as material had been derived from T cells, B-cell-depleted T cells, or PBMCs.

As processed by the authors: Reference gene primers were amplified, and this amplification served to estimate nucleated cell counts. Generated by immunoSEQ multiplex PCR, the TCRdb table keeps only in-frame clones and is missing some. Clonal size and the V and J genes are those of that table, whereas D and trimming came from the DNA. The data show fewer than 80,000 clones, around 90% seen once. CDR3 length: 16 residues. The ends lost 5 bases at V and 0 bases at J; junction bases unmatched: 5. The germline CDR1 and CDR2 sequences are SGHRS and YFSETQ. This chain links TRBV5-1 with TRBJ2-6; 7 bases are a match to TRBD2. The sequenced sample consisted of peripheral blood. This TCR came from a human donor in a cohort sampled during active COVID-19. For the CDR3, the DNA is TGCGCCAGCAGAGCAGCGGGATACTCTGGGGCCAACGTCCTGACTTTC. Translated, it gives CASRAAGYSGANVLTF.